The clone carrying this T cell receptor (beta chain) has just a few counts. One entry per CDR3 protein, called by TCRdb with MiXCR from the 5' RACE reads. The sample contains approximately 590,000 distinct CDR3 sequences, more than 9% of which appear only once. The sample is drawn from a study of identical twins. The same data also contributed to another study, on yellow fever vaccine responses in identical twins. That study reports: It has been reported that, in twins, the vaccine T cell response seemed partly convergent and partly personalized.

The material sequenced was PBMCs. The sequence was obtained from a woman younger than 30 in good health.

CDR3 nucleotides: TGCGCCAGCAGCCAAGGTCGGGACAGGGGGCTTTGGGAGACCCAGTACTTC. This gives the protein CASSQGRDRGLWETQYF. The J gene is TRBJ2-5, the V gene TRBV4-3; 12 bases map to TRBD1. Germline trimming cut 1 base from V and 5 bases from J; bases unmatched to any gene: 8. Looked up from germline, CDR1 is LGHNA and CDR2 is YSLEER. This CDR3 is 17 amino acids long.